The rows below give T cell receptor beta chains drawn from one sample of a study of blood T cell repertoires in COVID-19. Measured with immunoSEQ multiplex PCR; TCRdb has only the in-frame clones, and not every one. The sample consists of about 140,000 clones, about 80% of them appearing once. Sequenced material: peripheral blood. These TCRs come from a woman in her sixties or seventies with acute or convalescent COVID-19. Each CDR3 is given with its conserved first and last residue.

TRBV10-3 CATGTGLAGLTVYNEQFF
TRBV5-1 CASSLTSNEQYF
TRBV5-1 CASSPKVTGGENIQYF
TRBV7-9 CASSSRSNYEQYF
TRBV27 CASSLSQGQGASISPLHF
TRBV14 CASSPHPGQRGTGELFF
TRBV7-4 CASSPRRDRGTDTQYF
TRBV28 CASSFVGGEFPGYTF
TRBV2 CASSEVAPDTGELFF
TRBV3-1/TRBV3-2 CASSQVQTNTEAFF
TRBV27 CASSLTSGGLYEQYF
TRBV6-1 CASSGQGQSGANVLTF
TRBV19 CASGDSLYGYTF
TRBV12-3/TRBV12-4 CASSLQSNQPQHF
TRBV7-6 CASKDSIRAPNRSGETQYF
TRBV4-1 CASSQFGTSGKYEQYF
TRBV2 CASRRTSGRAGDNEQFF
TRBV3-1/TRBV3-2 CASSHYGNGEQYF
TRBV28 CASTPLGRDAYGYTF
TRBV30 CAWSVGTGLADGEQFF
TRBV6-1 CASSRGTNEKLFF
TRBV24-1 CATTGQGVSGELFF
TRBV28 CASSPQGREAGSWSSGANVLTF
TRBV5-1 CASSTGITNEKLFF
TRBV7-9 CASVTGTTSTEAFF
TRBV28 CASSLTARGYGYTF
TRBV9 CASSIHPGGEYEQYF
TRBV2 CASSTDRSANTIYF
TRBV4-1 CASSQEVRLAGGRAYEQYF
TRBV7-2 CASSPRPTGTQYF
TRBV11-2 CASSLDLGQGVEQYF